A single sample is the source of the 18 T cell receptor beta chains below, sequenced in a study of T cell changes during pregnancy in multiple sclerosis. Generated by immunoSEQ multiplex PCR, the TCRdb table keeps only in-frame clones and is missing some. The table includes about 93,000 clones, approximately 92% detected once. This specimen was peripheral blood, taken after pregnancy. These receptors originate from a female donor with multiple sclerosis, enrolled in a pregnancy study.

This chain connects TRBV5-6 to TRBJ2-1; 8 nucleotides align to TRBD1. This CDR3 has 16 amino acids. Germline V gives CDR1 SGHDT, CDR2 YYEEEE. The V and J ends lost 3 bases and 1 base, in that order; junction bases with no gene match: 6. In DNA form, the CDR3 reads TGTGCCAGCAGCTCGGACAGGGAAGTTTCCTACAATGAGCAGTTCTTC. The encoded protein is CASSSDREVSYNEQFF.

The J gene is TRBJ2-7, the V gene TRBV2; D remains unclear. The germline gives CDR1 SNHLY, CDR2 FYNNEI. The length of the CDR3 is 12 residues. V was shortened by 2 bases and J by 2 bases, with 4 bases between the two germline ends. The CDR3 protein is CASSESAYEQYF. DNA for the CDR3: TGTGCCAGCAGTGAATCGGCCTACGAGCAGTACTTC.

Details on this clone: Other DNA variants within this sample encode the same CDR3. This chain connects TRBV27 to TRBJ2-7; 9 bases line up with TRBD1. CDR1 and CDR2 (germline): MNHEY, SMNVEV (reference sequence). Trimming cost V 3 bases and J 7 bases; bases outside gene matches: 1. The CDR3 contains 12 residues. The CDR3 coding sequence is TGTGCCAGCAGTTTGACAGGGGGAGAGCAGTACTTC. This codes for CASSLTGGEQYF.

This CDR3 is CASSPYPDRKETQYF. The DNA for the CDR3 is TGTGCCAGCAGCCCCTACCCGGACAGAAAAGAGACCCAGTACTTC. This chain joins TRBV7-9 and TRBJ2-5; tentatively, D is TRBD1 (6 bases). The CDR3 runs to 15 residues. Per the germline V gene, CDR1 is SEHNR and CDR2 is FQNEAQ (reference sequence). V lost 5 bases to trimming and J lost 3 bases, with 16 bases between them.

The rearrangement links TRBV12-5 to TRBJ2-3; D is unclear. V was clipped by 1 base and J by 1 base, with 9 bases between them. CDR1 and CDR2 from the germline V gene are LGHNT and FRNRAP. This CDR3 has 15 residues. The CDR3 region has the DNA TGTGCTAGTGGTTTGGGGTTAGCTGGCACAGATACGCAGTATTTT. Protein: CASGLGLAGTDTQYF.

The rearrangement links TRBV11-2 to TRBJ2-1; 10 positions agree with TRBD1. Germline values: CDR1 SGHAT, CDR2 FQNNGV. Trimming took 3 bases from V and 3 from J; bases not matched to a gene: 8. The CDR3 is 17 residues long. The CDR3 spells CASSFLRTGGFYNEQFF. The CDR3 coding sequence is TGTGCCAGCAGCTTCTTAAGGACAGGGGGTTTCTACAATGAGCAGTTCTTC.

The chain is built from TRBV27 and TRBJ1-5; TRBD1 is a possible D gene (6 bases). V was shortened by 5 bases and J by 7 bases, with 12 bases between the two germline ends. The CDR3 contains 13 residues. The germline gives CDR1 MNHEY, CDR2 SMNVEV (reference sequence). The CDR3 DNA sequence: TGTGCCAGCAGTACAGGGATCGGGCAGCCCCAGCATTTT. Residues: CASSTGIGQPQHF.

This chain links TRBV5-6 with TRBJ2-7, with D possibly being TRBD1 (6 bases). This CDR3 has 14 amino acids. Looked up from germline, CDR1 is SGHDT and CDR2 is YYEEEE. Trimming cost V 6 bases and J 0 bases, with 13 bases left between them. CDR3 coding DNA: TGTGCCAGCATGTGGGGACACTACTCCTACGAGCAGTACTTC. Protein sequence: CASMWGHYSYEQYF.

The V and J genes are TRBV11-2 and TRBJ2-3, with unresolved D. Germline lookup yields CDR1 SGHAT and CDR2 FQNNGV. Trimming shortened V by 5 bases and J by 0 bases, and 3 bases separated the two germline ends. This CDR3 is 12 amino acids long. CDR3 amino acids: CASSTSTDTQYF. CDR3 bases: TGTGCCAGCAGCACTAGCACAGATACGCAGTATTTT.

This clone was recorded only once. The J gene is TRBJ2-7, the V gene TRBV10-3; 11 bases are a match to TRBD2. Germline V gene data show CDR1 as ENHRY and CDR2 as SYGVKD. Trimming at V came to 2 bases and at J to 4 bases, leaving 7 bases not matched to a gene. The CDR3 contains 16 residues. CDR3 loop: CAISERLAGGHYEQYF. CDR3 DNA: TGTGCCATCAGTGAGAGGCTAGCGGGAGGACATTACGAGCAGTACTTC.

The chain is built from TRBV2 and TRBJ2-7, with D possibly matching TRBD2 (6 bases). The CDR3 spans 14 residues. V lost 0 bases to trimming and J lost 1 base, with 7 bases between them. CDR1 is SNHLY and CDR2 is FYNNEI in the germline V gene. The CDR3 nucleotides read TGTGCCAGCAGTGAAGCGGGAGGATCCTACGAGCAGTACTTC. Amino acid sequence: CASSEAGGSYEQYF.

The gene calls are TRBV11-2 and TRBJ2-7; 7 bases agree with TRBD1. Germline V gene sequence: CDR1 SGHAT, CDR2 FQNNGV. The J segment lost 2 bases and the V segment lost 6 bases, leaving 4 bases of the junction unmatched. The CDR3 has 13 amino acids. The DNA for the CDR3 is TGTGCCAGCAGGACCGACAGGGCCTACGAGCAGTACTTC. This sequence encodes CASRTDRAYEQYF.

The chain uses TRBV4-1 and TRBJ1-4; TRBD1 aligns across 7 bases. Trimming at V came to 4 bases and at J to 6 bases, leaving 8 bases not matched to a gene. The CDR3 runs 15 residues. Germline V gives CDR1 MGHRA, CDR2 YSYEKL. CDR3 coding DNA: TGCGCCAGCAGCCCCCGCCGGGACAGAGATGAAAAACTGTTTTTT. Translated, it gives CASSPRRDRDEKLFF.

The chain is built from TRBV6-1 and TRBJ2-1; D may be TRBD1 (5 bases). V gave up 1 base and J gave up 4 bases, with 11 bases separating them. Germline CDR1 reads MNHNS; CDR2 reads SASEGT. The CDR3 has 15 amino acids. CDR3 residues: CASSEDAGFYNEQFF. The CDR3 DNA follows: TGTGCCAGCAGTGAAGATGCAGGGTTTTACAATGAGCAGTTCTTC.

This chain uses TRBV5-1 with TRBJ1-4; no reliable D call. Trimming pared 2 bases from V and 5 bases from J, leaving 13 bases between. Germline values: CDR1 SGHRS, CDR2 YFSETQ. This CDR3 is 15 amino acids long. CDR3 bases: TGCGCCAGCAGCTTAACACCTGAATCAAATGAAAAACTGTTTTTT. The encoded protein is CASSLTPESNEKLFF.

The gene calls are TRBV30 and TRBJ1-2; D possibly corresponds to TRBD1 (6 bases). The V end lost 4 bases, the J end lost 10 bases, and 13 bases lay between the germline ends. CDR1 GTSNPN and CDR2 SVGIG come from the germline V gene (reference sequence). CDR3 length: 11 residues. The CDR3 DNA is TGTGCCTGGACCCGCACAGGGCCCTACACCTTC. Amino acids: CAWTRTGPYTF.

The chain joins TRBV7-9 to TRBJ1-1, with D unclear. Trimming removed 0 bases at V and 0 bases at J, with 17 bases between. Germline V gene sequence: CDR1 SEHNR, CDR2 FQNEAQ (reference sequence). This CDR3 has 18 residues. The DNA for the CDR3 is TGTGCCAGCAGCTTAGCTCGGGAGACCTTTCCCATGAACACTGAAGCTTTCTTT. Translating it yields CASSLARETFPMNTEAFF.

V usage is TRBV6-5 and J usage is TRBJ1-2, with TRBD1 matching over 9 bases. Germline assignment: CDR1 MNHEY and CDR2 SVGAGI. Trimming cost V 5 bases and J 8 bases; bases outside gene matches: 9. CDR3 size: 14 residues. CDR3 nucleotide sequence: TGTGCCAGCAGTATAGGACAGGGGCAGGGCGGCTACACCTTC. Protein sequence: CASSIGQGQGGYTF.